This T cell receptor beta chain was recorded in a study of identical twins. This CDR3 is 12 amino acids long. Germline values: CDR1 LNHDA, CDR2 SQIVND (reference sequence). Trimming stripped 3 bases from V and 8 bases from J, with 8 bases between. One entry per CDR3 protein results from TCRdb running MiXCR on the 5' RACE reads. Of 400,000 to 650,000 distinct CDR3 sequences in the sample, around 20% were seen once. The sample also formed part of further work on T cells expressing NK-cell markers.

This rearrangement joins TRBV19 to TRBJ2-1; D is unresolved. Material for sequencing was CD4+ T cells sorted from blood. The clonotype comes from a woman under 30 in good health. The CDR3 DNA reads TGTGCCAGTAGTATCCGTAGAGATGAGCAGTTCTTC. This encodes CASSIRRDEQFF.